A selection of T cell receptor beta chains follows, all from one sample in a study of blood T cell repertoires in COVID-19. Using immunoSEQ multiplex PCR, the repertoire was profiled, and TCRdb retains in-frame clones only, with some absent. In the table there are approximately 190,000 clones, 80% to 85% of which are singletons. Source material: PBMCs or T cells enriched from blood (not recorded which). The receptor set was obtained from a woman aged 25-40 years who had been exposed to COVID-19. Both conserved end residues are part of each CDR3. Each record gives: J gene, clone size, V gene, D gene, CDR3 DNA, CDR3 protein. D genes are given only for firm matches. The size of a clone is reported for some rows only, either as once, few or many, or as a class for expanded clones.

>TRBJ1-1|NA|TRBV19|NA
TGTGCCAGTAGTATTGGCAGGGCACCTGAAGCTTTCTTT
CASSIGRAPEAFF
>TRBJ2-2|NA|TRBV10-3|NA
TGTGCCATCAGTGACTCGACAGTCTCCGGGGAGCTGTTTTTT
CAISDSTVSGELFF
>TRBJ2-2|NA|TRBV6-5|NA
TGTGCCAGCAGTTACGAGGGGGGGAGGAACACCGGGGAGCTGTTTTTT
CASSYEGGRNTGELFF
>TRBJ1-1|NA|TRBV2|NA
TGTGCCAGCAGTGTCCTCGCTGAAGCTTTCTTT
CASSVLAEAFF
>TRBJ2-1|NA|TRBV27|TRBD2
TGTGCCAGCAGTTTTAGTAGCGGGGGGCGTAATGAGCAGTTCTTC
CASSFSSGGRNEQFF
>TRBJ1-5|few|TRBV7-8|TRBD1
TGTGCCAGCAGCTTATTGGGACAGGGACGGGTAATTAGCAATCAGCCCCAGCATTTT
CASSLLGQGRVISNQPQHF
>TRBJ1-1|NA|TRBV30|NA
TGTGCCTGGATTGGGGAGCTACTATCTGAAGCTTTCTTT
CAWIGELLSEAFF
>TRBJ1-6|NA|TRBV6-5|NA
TGTGCCAGCAAGACAGCTAATTCACCCCTCCACTTT
CASKTANSPLHF
>TRBJ2-7|NA|TRBV19|NA
TGTGCCAGTAGTATCTTATTAGGAGGAGTTGACGAGCAGTACTTC
CASSILLGGVDEQYF
>TRBJ2-1|few|TRBV19|TRBD2
TGTGCCAGTAGTATACGAGGACTAGGCTACAATGAGCAGTTCTTC
CASSIRGLGYNEQFF
>TRBJ2-5|NA|TRBV7-9|NA
TGTGCCAGCAGCCCCCGGTCGCGGGGAGAGACCCAGTACTTC
CASSPRSRGETQYF
>TRBJ2-7|NA|TRBV7-2|NA
TGTGCCAACAGCACCGAGCCGCTAGCGAGCGAGCAGTACTTC
CANSTEPLASEQYF
>TRBJ1-4|NA|TRBV6-5|NA
TGTGCCAGCATCTGGGGGGACCATGAAAAACTGTTTTTT
CASIWGDHEKLFF
>TRBJ1-5|once|TRBV7-9|NA
TGTGCCAGCAGCTTGCGGGACGACGTTCAGCCCCAGCATTTT
CASSLRDDVQPQHF
>TRBJ2-2|NA|TRBV4-1|NA
TGCGCCAGCAGCCTGCCAGGGGTGCGGAACACCGGGGAGCTGTTTTTT
CASSLPGVRNTGELFF
>TRBJ2-4|NA|TRBV6-5|NA
TGTGCCAGCAGTTACTCAAAGGACAACAACATTCAGTACTTC
CASSYSKDNNIQYF
>TRBJ1-2|NA|TRBV4-1|TRBD1
TGCGCCAGCAGCCCCCCGACAGGGGACCACTATGGCTACACCTTC
CASSPPTGDHYGYTF
>TRBJ1-2|few|TRBV3-1/TRBV3-2|NA
TGTGCCAGCAGCCAAAGTTCACAGAACTATGGCTACACCTTC
CASSQSSQNYGYTF
>TRBJ1-5|NA|TRBV14|NA
TGTGCCAGCAGCCATTCCGATCAGCCCCAGCATTTT
CASSHSDQPQHF
>TRBJ2-5|NA|TRBV3-1/TRBV3-2|NA
TGTGCCAGCAGCGCCTTTTACGAGGGCCTTCTTGAGACCCAGTACTTC
CASSAFYEGLLETQYF
>TRBJ2-7|NA|TRBV11-2|TRBD1
TGTGCCAGCAGCCAATGGACACAGGGGCTGCCCTACGAGCAGTACTTC
CASSQWTQGLPYEQYF
>TRBJ2-3|NA|TRBV9|TRBD1
TGTGCCAGCAGCGTAGAGGGGGCCGGGACGCAGTATTTT
CASSVEGAGTQYF
>TRBJ1-1|few|TRBV18|NA
TGTGCCAGCTCACCACCGGAACGGGTGAACACTGAAGCTTTCTTT
CASSPPERVNTEAFF
>TRBJ1-2|once|TRBV2|NA
TGTGCCAGCAGTATTAAGACGAAGGAGGCTGGCTACACCTTC
CASSIKTKEAGYTF
>TRBJ1-2|NA|TRBV19|TRBD1
TGTGCCAGTGAGACAGGGGTAAACTATGGCTACACCTTC
CASETGVNYGYTF
>TRBJ1-1|NA|TRBV2|TRBD1
TGTGCCAGCAGCTTCAACTCCGACAGGGGAGTAACTGAAGCTTTCTTT
CASSFNSDRGVTEAFF
>TRBJ2-1|NA|TRBV7-9|TRBD2
TGTGCCAGCAATGGTAGGGGACTAATCTACAATGAGCAGTTCTTC
CASNGRGLIYNEQFF
>TRBJ1-1|once|TRBV30|NA
TGTGCCCAAAACCCGGCGCAGGGTGAAGCTTTCTTT
CAQNPAQGEAFF
>TRBJ2-7|once|TRBV29-1|NA
TGCAGCGTTGACGTGGGTAGCCACGAGCAGTACTTC
CSVDVGSHEQYF
>TRBJ1-1|NA|TRBV4-1|NA
TGCGCCAGCAGCCAAGTCCGGGAGAGGGGAAGGGCTTTCTTT
CASSQVRERGRAFF
>TRBJ2-3|NA|TRBV7-3|TRBD2
TGTGCCAGCAGCTTTTCTACGGGGGGTAGTACAGATACGCAGTATTTT
CASSFSTGGSTDTQYF
>TRBJ2-2|once|TRBV2|TRBD1
TGTGCCAGCAGTGAAGCGCTTTGGGGGACAGGGCCCGGGGAGCTGTTTTTT
CASSEALWGTGPGELFF
>TRBJ1-3|NA|TRBV2|TRBD1
TGTGCCAGGAGGACAGGGTCTGGAAACACCATATATTTT
CARRTGSGNTIYF
>TRBJ1-2|NA|TRBV7-9|NA
TGTGCCAGCAGCTTCGAGGTTCCTTTGTTC
CASSFEVPLF